Presented here are 19 T cell receptor beta chains from one specimen sequenced in a study of response to subunit inactivated influenza vaccine. TCRdb reprocessed the RT-PCR reads via MiXCR and lists one record per CDR3 protein. The sample lists approximately 520,000 distinct CDR3 sequences, roughly 23% occurring once. Sequencing was performed on CD4+ T cells sorted from PBMCs, taken less than 6 days after vaccination. These receptors were taken from a man aged 45-65 years who received an inactivated influenza vaccine.

This clonotype was seen a handful of times. V and J are TRBV7-6 and TRBJ2-5; D remains ambiguous. The CDR3 length is 15 residues. Germline CDR1 SGHVS, CDR2 FNYEAQ. V gave up 2 bases and J gave up 4 bases, with 14 bases separating them. The CDR3 region is CASSLTGLSRETQYF. The CDR3 DNA reads as TGTGCCAGCAGCTTAACGGGCCTATCGAGAGAGACCCAGTACTTC.

In its sample, this clonotype was seen a few times. This chain connects TRBV29-1 to TRBJ1-2; D perhaps matches TRBD1 (6 bases). CDR1 SQVTM and CDR2 ANQGSEA come from the germline V gene. The V and J ends lost 4 bases and 10 bases respectively, with 22 bases between them. The CDR3 has 14 amino acids. The CDR3 nucleotides are TGCAGCGTTGCGTCGGGGGGGCGAAGTATGGACTACACCTTC. Protein sequence: CSVASGGRSMDYTF.

This clonotype appeared a few times. The genes are TRBV4-1 and TRBJ1-3, with 7 bases fitting TRBD1. Germline V lookup: CDR1 MGHRA, CDR2 YSYEKL. The CDR3 runs to 16 residues. Trimming took 0 bases from V and 1 from J; bases not matched to a gene: 3. CDR3: CASSQEQTGSGNTIYF. The DNA of the CDR3 is TGCGCCAGCAGCCAAGAACAGACAGGGTCTGGAAACACCATATATTTT.

V and J are TRBV11-2 and TRBJ2-3, with 7 bases aligning to TRBD2. V trimming: 1 base; J trimming: 5 bases; junction bases outside the gene matches: 3. This CDR3 is 14 amino acids long. The V gene's germline CDR1 is SGHAT and CDR2 FQNNGV. The CDR3 bases are TGTGCCAGCAGCTTAGCGACTAGCCTAGATACGCAGTATTTT. Encoded protein: CASSLATSLDTQYF.

The rearrangement joins TRBV28 to TRBJ2-5; D gene ambiguous. Trimming left V 6 bases short and J 10 bases short, with 9 bases between. This CDR3 contains 10 residues. The germline V gene has CDR1 MDHEN and CDR2 SYDVKM. CDR3 sequence: CASRKIVQYF. DNA of the CDR3: TGTGCCAGCAGAAAGATAGTCCAGTACTTC.

This clonotype was counted between two and nine times. The chain employs TRBV5-1 and TRBJ2-1; 7 bases match TRBD2. The length of the CDR3 is 15 residues. Looked up from germline, CDR1 is SGHRS and CDR2 is YFSETQ. V was pared by 2 bases and J by 3 bases, with 5 bases of the junction left unmatched. DNA for the CDR3: TGCGCCAGCAGCTTCGGGCGGGAGTTCTACAATGAGCAGTTCTTC. It encodes CASSFGREFYNEQFF.

The gene calls are TRBV7-2 and TRBJ2-7, with 11 positions matching TRBD2. V lost 5 bases, J lost 4 bases, and 7 bases stayed unmatched. Per the germline V gene, CDR1 is SGHTA and CDR2 is FQGNSA. There are 15 residues in the CDR3. The CDR3 sequence: CASSAASGGLYEQYF. For the CDR3, the DNA is TGTGCCAGCAGCGCGGCTAGCGGGGGGCTTTACGAGCAGTACTTC.

The chain couples TRBV7-2 to TRBJ1-4, with 10 bases that match TRBD1. This CDR3 comprises 14 residues. Germline values: CDR1 SGHTA, CDR2 FQGNSA. Trimming took 3 bases from V and 12 from J; bases not matched to a gene: 7. DNA for the CDR3: TGTGCCAGCAGCTTGGGACAGGGGAGGGAACAACTGTTTTTT. Translated: CASSLGQGREQLFF.

The sample holds a few counts of this clonotype. The chain uses TRBV19 and TRBJ1-2; no reliable D call. CDR3 length: 14 amino acids. Germline-derived CDR1 and CDR2 are LNHDA and SQIVND (reference sequence). Between the trimmed V and J ends, which lost 10 bases and 7 bases, there was a span of 22 bases. In DNA, the CDR3 is TGTGCCATCCACTCTCGCCGGACGGACGCTGGCTACACCTTC. Encoded protein: CAIHSRRTDAGYTF.

J is TRBJ2-1 and V is TRBV4-3; possible D gene TRBD2, 6 bases. This CDR3 has 15 residues. The V end lost 2 bases, the J end lost 8 bases, and 16 bases lay between the germline ends. Germline loops: CDR1 LGHNA, CDR2 YSLEER. The CDR3 spells CASSQHILSGDEQFF. In DNA form, the CDR3 reads TGCGCCAGCAGCCAACACATCCTTAGCGGAGATGAGCAGTTCTTC.

The genes are TRBV12-3 or TRBV12-4 and TRBJ2-7; maybe TRBD1 (5 bases). Trimming took off 6 bases at V and 5 bases at J, with 17 bases between the two ends. The CDR3 is 14 amino acids. Here the CDR3 reads CASSKGALVHEQYF. The DNA for the CDR3 is TGTGCCAGCAGCAAAGGGGCCCTCGTCCACGAGCAGTACTTC.

This clonotype was found a few times. The chain joins TRBV12-3 or TRBV12-4 to TRBJ1-1; possibly TRBD1 for D (6 bases). Deletions cut 5 bases from V and 5 bases from J, with 15 bases between. The CDR3 is made up of 14 amino acids. The CDR3 sequence: CASSKQGTKTEAFF. CDR3 coding DNA: TGTGCCAGCAGTAAGCAGGGGACCAAGACTGAAGCTTTCTTT.

The chain employs TRBV9 and TRBJ2-5; D uncertain. This CDR3 is 13 amino acids long. V shed 2 bases and J shed 5 bases, with 10 bases lying between them. The germline gives CDR1 SGDLS, CDR2 YYNGEE. DNA for the CDR3: TGTGCCAGCAGCGTGTTCCCGGGTGAGACCCAGTACTTC. Amino acids: CASSVFPGETQYF.

V usage is TRBV7-9 and J usage is TRBJ2-3; the D gene is possibly TRBD2 (6 bases). CDR1 SEHNR and CDR2 FQNEAQ come from the germline V gene (reference sequence). V was clipped by 6 bases and J by 9 bases, with 22 bases between them. The CDR3 covers 15 residues. CDR3 DNA sequence: TGTGCCAGCAGGCCCGGGGCCCGCTCAGGGAGGACGCAGTATTTT. Its translation is CASRPGARSGRTQYF.

Only a few counts were recorded for this clonotype. This rearrangement joins TRBV20-1 to TRBJ1-5; D not certain. CDR3 length: 14 amino acids. Per germline, CDR1 DFQATT and CDR2 SNEGSKA (reference sequence). V was cut by 0 bases and J by 5 bases, with 11 bases left in between. Here the CDR3 DNA reads TGCAGTGCTAGAGATCCCCGAGGCGATCAGCCCCAGCATTTT. Its translation is CSARDPRGDQPQHF.

This sequence joins TRBV4-2 and TRBJ1-6; 8 bases agree with TRBD1. V trimming: 4 bases; J trimming: 6 bases; junction bases outside the gene matches: 8. Germline loops: CDR1 LGHNA, CDR2 YNFKEQ. This CDR3 is built from 16 residues. The CDR3 protein is CASSLRTGTTNSPLHF. Here the CDR3 DNA reads TGTGCCAGCAGCCTTAGGACAGGGACAACTAATTCACCCCTCCACTTT.

At least ten counts were recorded for this clonotype. At one end the junction does not follow the germline gene, possibly because of a read error. The chain employs TRBV5-1 and TRBJ2-3; D may match TRBD1 or TRBD2 (5 bases each). CDR1 and CDR2 (germline): SGHRS, YFSETQ. CDR3 length: 12 amino acids. The CDR3 nucleotides are TGTGCCAGCAGCCTGGGGGTAGATACGCAGTATTTT. Translated, it gives CASSLGVDTQYF.

The CDR3, as DNA: TGTGCCAGCAGCTCCCCGGGACGGCTTGTCTACGAGCAGTACTTC. Protein sequence: CASSSPGRLVYEQYF. This chain links TRBV7-2 with TRBJ2-7; D may correspond to TRBD1 or TRBD2 (5 bases each). The CDR3 has 15 residues. Germline values: CDR1 SGHTA, CDR2 FQGNSA. Trimming cost V 4 bases and J 3 bases, with 16 bases left between them.

This sequence joins TRBV12-3 or TRBV12-4 and TRBJ2-1; 13 bases are a match to TRBD2. CDR3 length: 15 residues. The ends lost 6 bases at V and 6 bases at J; junction bases unmatched: 5. Written as DNA, the CDR3 is TGTGCCAGCAGGGCACTAGCGGGAGGGCCCAATGAGCAGTTCTTC. It codes for CASRALAGGPNEQFF.